What follows are 19 T cell receptor beta chains derived from one specimen sequenced in a study of regulatory T cells in long-lasting Graves disease. With iRepertoire HTBI primers and Arm-PCR of CDR3 regions, TCR beta libraries were built. One entry per CDR3 protein, called by TCRdb with MiXCR from the multiplex PCR reads. In the table there are about 440,000 distinct CDR3 sequences, around 14% of which are singletons. Stated time point: newly diagnosed GD, antithyroid drugs for less than 3 months. RNA extracted from PBMCs served as the sequencing template. The data were also submitted as part of a second study, on T cells in Graves' hyperthyroidism and ophthalmopathy.

The sample here was peripheral blood mononuclear cells (PBMCs), taken at new diagnosis, from a patient treated with antithyroid drugs. These receptors were obtained from a woman aged 25 to 39 with Graves disease.

CDR3 DNA sequence: TGTGCCAGCAGTTATTTTCGGTACACCGGGGAGCTGTTTTTT. Its translation is CASSYFRYTGELFF. V and J are TRBV6-2 or TRBV6-3 and TRBJ2-2; D is uncertain. The CDR3 has 14 residues. Trimming removed 3 bases from V and 3 bases from J, with 8 bases in between. CDR1 and CDR2 (germline): MNHEY, SVGEGT.

This clonotype was seen repeatedly, ten times or more. The chain has TRBV6-1 and TRBJ2-1, with D possibly matching TRBD2 (6 bases). The ends were cut back, 2 bases at V and 1 base at J, with 9 bases in the middle. In germline, CDR1 is MNHNS, CDR2 SASEGT. This CDR3 has 15 residues. CDR3 sequence reads: CASSESEGSYNEQFF. The CDR3 DNA is TGTGCCAGCAGTGAATCGGAGGGATCCTACAATGAGCAGTTCTTC.

This clonotype came up a few times. This rearrangement joins TRBV5-5 to TRBJ1-6; D gene uncertain. The CDR3 contains 13 residues. Germline-derived CDR1 and CDR2 are SGHKS and YYEKEE (reference sequence). V was pared by 1 base and J by 8 bases, with 7 bases between. CDR3 nucleotide sequence: TGTGCCAGCAGCTTGAACAGAGATTCACCCCTCCACTTT. It codes for CASSLNRDSPLHF. The variable domain in full, completed from reference TRBV5-5 and TRBJ1-6, reads DAGVTQSPTHLIKTRGQQVTLRCSPISGHKSVSWYQQVLGQGPQFIFQYYEKEERGRGNFPDRFSARQFPNYSSELNVNALLLGDSALYLCASSLNRDSPLHFGNGTRLTVT.

This clonotype has a count of ten or more. The CDR3 coding sequence is TGTGCCAGCAGCGTAGGCCCAGCAAACGAGCAGTACTTC. Translating it yields CASSVGPANEQYF. This sequence joins TRBV9 and TRBJ2-7; D not certain. The V and J ends lost 0 bases and 5 bases respectively, with 9 bases between them. CDR3 length equals 13 residues. Germline V gene sequence: CDR1 SGDLS, CDR2 YYNGEE.

This clonotype appeared a few times. CDR3 nucleotide sequence: TGCGCCAGCAGTCTGAAGGGGGATGAGCAGTTCTTC. Its protein product is CASSLKGDEQFF. The chain combines TRBV4-1 with TRBJ2-1, with D possibly matching TRBD1 (6 bases). This CDR3 has 12 residues. Germline V gene lookup returns CDR1 MGHRA and CDR2 YSYEKL. V was shortened by 6 bases and J by 8 bases, with 11 bases between the two germline ends.

This clonotype was observed many times. The rearrangement links TRBV2 to TRBJ1-2, with TRBD1 matching 7 bases. Looked up from germline, CDR1 is SNHLY and CDR2 is FYNNEI. There are 17 residues in the CDR3. V dropped 4 bases and J dropped 0; count of bases not matched to a gene: 11. CDR3 region: CASSVEDRRHSNYGYTF. As DNA, the CDR3 is TGTGCCAGCAGTGTTGAGGACAGGCGACATTCTAACTATGGCTACACCTTC.

This clonotype was recorded many times. The rearrangement links TRBV10-3 to TRBJ2-7; the D is unclear. The CDR3 has 16 residues. V gave up 3 bases and J gave up 2 bases, with 17 bases separating them. Looked up from germline, CDR1 is ENHRY and CDR2 is SYGVKD. CDR3 amino acids: CAISDRGSSIPYEQYF. CDR3 DNA sequence: TGTGCCATCAGTGATCGTGGCTCCTCTATCCCCTACGAGCAGTACTTC.

This clonotype was recorded a few times. The gene calls are TRBV19 and TRBJ2-5; the D is unclear. Trimming pared 10 bases from V and 1 base from J, leaving 13 bases between. Germline loops: CDR1 LNHDA, CDR2 SQIVND (reference sequence). This CDR3 is built from 13 residues. The CDR3 DNA reads TGTGCCACCTCAACCTGGACCCAAGAGACCCAGTACTTC. It translates to CATSTWTQETQYF.

This clonotype came up many times. Here the CDR3 reads CSAPMTGGTDTQYF. The CDR3 nucleotides read TGCAGTGCTCCCATGACAGGAGGCACAGATACGCAGTATTTT. The gene calls are TRBV20-1 and TRBJ2-3; a possible D gene is TRBD1 (6 bases). CDR3 length: 14 residues. Per germline, CDR1 DFQATT and CDR2 SNEGSKA (reference sequence). V was clipped by 5 bases and J by 1 base, with 13 bases between them.

In this sample, this clonotype turned up many times. This chain links TRBV12-3 or TRBV12-4 with TRBJ2-5; D not resolved. The V and J ends lost 2 bases and 4 bases respectively, with 5 bases between them. This CDR3 region has 12 residues. The CDR3 sequence: CASSLSGETQYF. The DNA of the CDR3 is TGTGCCAGCAGTTTATCTGGAGAGACCCAGTACTTC.

This clonotype was detected many times. The chain carries TRBV5-1 and TRBJ2-7; no clear D. V shed 0 bases and J shed 1 base, with 5 bases lying between them. CDR3 size: 13 residues. Germline CDR1 and CDR2: SGHRS and YFSETQ. The CDR3 nucleotides are TGCGCCAGCAGCTTGGATGGATCCTACGAGCAGTACTTC. Translated, it gives CASSLDGSYEQYF.

This clonotype has ten or more counts. The chain employs TRBV27 and TRBJ2-7, with 13 bases fitting TRBD2. Germline V gives CDR1 MNHEY, CDR2 SMNVEV (reference sequence). The CDR3 loop spans 18 amino acids. The V and J ends lost 5 bases and 5 bases, in that order; junction bases with no gene match: 15. The CDR3: CASSPRDARTSGSHEQYF. In DNA form, the CDR3 reads TGTGCCAGCAGTCCCCGGGACGCCCGGACTAGCGGGAGCCACGAGCAGTACTTC.

This clonotype showed up many times. The rearrangement links TRBV29-1 to TRBJ1-1, with a weak D call TRBD1 (5 bases). The CDR3 totals 12 residues. Trimming cost V 0 bases and J 5 bases, with 7 bases left between them. Per the germline V gene, CDR1 is SQVTM and CDR2 is ANQGSEA. This chain's CDR3 is CSVEEWGTEAFF. CDR3 DNA: TGCAGCGTTGAAGAATGGGGGACTGAAGCTTTCTTT.

This clonotype was recorded many times. The chain recombines TRBV12-3 or TRBV12-4 with TRBJ1-2, with D hard to call. V was shortened by 1 base and J by 0 bases, with 12 bases between the two germline ends. The CDR3 covers 16 residues. The CDR3 loop reads CASSLGYGKANYGYTF. In DNA form, the CDR3 reads TGTGCCAGCAGTTTAGGATATGGGAAGGCTAACTATGGCTACACCTTC.

The sample holds many counts of this clonotype. The V and J genes are TRBV20-1 and TRBJ2-3; perhaps D is TRBD1 or TRBD2 (5 bases each). The germline V and J ends were trimmed by 3 bases and 4 bases, with 8 bases remaining between them. CDR1 DFQATT and CDR2 SNEGSKA come from the germline V gene (reference sequence). The CDR3 runs to 12 residues. CDR3 DNA: TGCAGTGCTAGGGGGGTTGCAGATACGCAGTATTTT. It translates to CSARGVADTQYF.

The gene calls are TRBV12-3 or TRBV12-4 and TRBJ2-7; 7 bases map to TRBD1. The CDR3 runs to 13 residues. Trimming removed 7 bases from V and 5 bases from J; junction bases left unmatched: 8. In DNA, the CDR3 is TGTGCCAGCAAACAACAGGGGCTTCACGAGCAGTACTTC. Translating it yields CASKQQGLHEQYF.

The J gene is TRBJ2-7, the V gene TRBV30; 8 nucleotides align to TRBD2. This CDR3 has 14 amino acids. Germline V gene lookup returns CDR1 GTSNPN and CDR2 SVGIG (reference sequence). V shed 0 bases and J 4 bases; nucleotides not matched to a gene: 5. CDR3 DNA sequence: TGTGCCTGGAGTGTTCGGCTAGCGGGTTACGAGCAGTACTTC. This translates into CAWSVRLAGYEQYF.

This clonotype was counted only a few times. This rearrangement joins TRBV9 to TRBJ1-2; D is ambiguous. Trimming pared 2 bases from V and 4 bases from J, leaving 15 bases between. The germline V gene encodes CDR1 SGDLS and CDR2 YYNGEE. The CDR3 spans 15 residues. The CDR3 region has the DNA TGTGCCAGCAGCGTTTCAGACCGCCGGGGCTATGGCTACACCTTC. Its translation is CASSVSDRRGYGYTF.

This clonotype was seen at least ten times. The J gene is TRBJ2-3, the V gene TRBV28; 9 bases match TRBD2. Unmatched junction bases numbered 6, after V lost 7 bases and J lost 1 base. Germline lookup yields CDR1 MDHEN and CDR2 SYDVKM. This CDR3 is 15 amino acids long. The CDR3 loop reads CASTLLAGGTDTQYF. In DNA, the CDR3 is TGTGCCAGCACCTTGTTAGCGGGGGGCACAGATACGCAGTATTTT.